This T cell receptor beta chain was profiled in a study of blood T cell repertoires in COVID-19. This clone was seen a few times. Assay: immunoSEQ multiplex PCR; the TCRdb copy retains only in-frame clones and omits some. The sample consists of about 170,000 clones, just under 85% of them appearing once. Germline loops: CDR1 SEHNR, CDR2 FQNEAQ (reference sequence). The CDR3 consists of 19 residues. V shed 5 bases, J shed 2 bases, and the junction held 16 bases outside the gene matches. This TCR was recovered from a woman of 80 years or more with COVID-19, enrolled during active disease. What was sequenced was peripheral blood. The chain recombines TRBV7-9 with TRBJ2-2; the match to TRBD2 covers 8 bases. The CDR3 nucleotides are TGTGCCAGCAGCCCCCCCCGGGGTTGGAGCGGGGGTAACACCGGGGAGCTGTTTTTT. Its protein is CASSPPRGWSGGNTGELFF.